This T cell receptor beta chain appears in the sequencing data of a study of blood T cell repertoires in COVID-19. In the study overall: The origin of the acute and convalescent COVID-19 samples was the United States, Italy and Spain. PBMCs, B-cell-depleted T cells, or T cells were the source of the cDNA or gDNA that made up the material.

In its sample, this clone was seen once. There are 15 residues in the CDR3. In germline, CDR1 is KGHSH, CDR2 LQKENI. V was cut by 1 base and J by 9 bases, with 16 bases left in between. In the source study's methods: Amplification with reference gene primers provided the estimates of nucleated cell counts. Measured with immunoSEQ multiplex PCR; TCRdb has only the in-frame clones, and not every one. V, J and clone size derive from that table, while D and trimming were established from the DNA sequence. The top ten clones hold around 8.1% of a sample with about 91,000 clones, about 90% of them seen once.

Sequenced: peripheral blood. This chain connects TRBV18 to TRBJ2-1; D may be TRBD2 (5 bases). This TCR was recovered from an older woman with acute or convalescent COVID-19. The CDR3 sequence is CASSPLGVNGGEQFF. CDR3 nucleotides: TGTGCCAGCTCACCACTCGGGGTTAACGGAGGTGAGCAGTTCTTC.